Below, 25 T cell receptor beta chains from the same sample are listed, as sequenced in a study of shared clonotypes between healthy human individuals. Method: immunoSEQ multiplex PCR; TCRdb's copy keeps in-frame clones and lacks some. The sample includes some 2,400,000 clones, approximately 96% seen only once; the top ten take roughly 0.13%. Sequenced input: naive CD4+ T cells sorted from blood. Subset here: CD45RA+ positively selected. Receptors originate from a man younger than 35 in good health.

V usage is TRBV27 and J usage is TRBJ1-6; D perhaps matches TRBD1 (6 bases). This CDR3 spans 17 amino acids. The germline gives CDR1 MNHEY, CDR2 SMNVEV (reference sequence). V was cut by 5 bases and J by 7 bases, with 21 bases left in between. The CDR3 coding sequence is TGTGCCAGCAGTCCTTATCTTACTCAGGGGAGGAATTCACCCCTCCACTTT. Translation: CASSPYLTQGRNSPLHF.

The V gene is TRBV25-1, the J gene TRBJ2-6; either TRBD1 or TRBD2 may supply D (5 bases each). The CDR3 runs to 17 residues. Trimming cost V 4 bases and J 0 bases, with 13 bases left between them. Per the germline V gene, CDR1 is MGHDK and CDR2 is SYGVNS. CDR3 DNA: TGTGCCAGCAGTGCCGGGGCAGAGAGCTCTGGGGCCAACGTCCTGACTTTC. It specifies CASSAGAESSGANVLTF.

This rearrangement joins TRBV28 to TRBJ2-3; possible D gene TRBD1, 5 bases. This CDR3 contains 12 residues. V was pared by 2 bases and J by 7 bases, with 7 bases between. CDR1 is MDHEN and CDR2 is SYDVKM in the germline V gene. CDR3 region: CASSLKGNTQYF. Here the CDR3 DNA reads TGTGCCAGCAGTTTAAAGGGGAATACGCAGTATTTT.

The chain recombines TRBV7-2 with TRBJ2-3; TRBD2 matches at 7 bases. The CDR3 has 17 residues. With 0 bases clipped from V and 10 bases from J, the junction kept 16 bases outside the gene matches. Germline lookup yields CDR1 SGHTA and CDR2 FQGNSA. CDR3: CASSLALSFGRSVAQYF. The CDR3 nucleotides read TGTGCCAGCAGCTTAGCGCTCTCCTTCGGGAGGAGCGTGGCGCAGTATTTT.

The chain recombines TRBV7-2 with TRBJ1-4; 7 bases match TRBD1. The CDR3 covers 15 residues. Germline CDR1 SGHTA, CDR2 FQGNSA. Trimming took 5 bases from V and 4 from J; bases not matched to a gene: 7. DNA for the CDR3: TGTGCCAGCAGCCCCGGACAGGCTTATAATGAAAAACTGTTTTTT. It is translated as CASSPGQAYNEKLFF.

This clone has just a few counts. Other nucleotide sequences in the sample specify the same CDR3. This chain links TRBV30 with TRBJ1-1; D is unresolved. Deletions cut 4 bases from V and 0 bases from J, with 3 bases between. Germline V lookup: CDR1 GTSNPN, CDR2 SVGIG (reference sequence). The CDR3 length is 11 residues. The CDR3, as DNA: TGTGCCTGGATATTGAACACTGAAGCTTTCTTT. Protein sequence: CAWILNTEAFF. Combining the CDR3 with reference TRBV30 and TRBJ1-1 gives the whole variable domain SQTIHQWPATLVQPVGSPLSLECTVEGTSNPNLYWYRQAAGRGLQLLFYSVGIGQISSEVPQNLSASRPQDRQFILSSKKLLLSDSGFYLCAWILNTEAFFGQGTRLTVV.

The chain employs TRBV18 and TRBJ2-7; 11 bases map to TRBD1. Germline trimming cut 2 bases from V and 3 bases from J; bases unmatched to any gene: 12. The CDR3 has 18 amino acids. The germline V gene encodes CDR1 KGHSH and CDR2 LQKENI. This CDR3 reads CASSPSLPTGTGGYEQYF. The CDR3, as DNA: TGTGCCAGCTCACCATCGCTTCCGACCGGGACAGGGGGCTACGAGCAGTACTTC.

The rearrangement uses TRBV6-5 and TRBJ2-5; D not certain. The germline V and J ends were trimmed by 8 bases and 5 bases, with 9 bases remaining between them. Germline loops: CDR1 MNHEY, CDR2 SVGAGI. CDR3 length equals 11 residues. CDR3 nucleotides: TGTGCCAGCGGCCAGGCGGAGACCCAGTACTTC. This translates into CASGQAETQYF.

Details on this clone: Other nucleotide sequences in the sample specify the same CDR3. This chain uses TRBV30 with TRBJ1-3, with D uncertain. This CDR3 comprises 11 residues. V lost 2 bases and J lost 1, with 0 bases in between. Germline CDR1 reads GTSNPN; CDR2 reads SVGIG (reference sequence). CDR3 DNA sequence: TGTGCCTGGAGTTCTGGAAACACCATATATTTT. This gives the protein CAWSSGNTIYF. The full variable domain, in which reference TRBV30 and TRBJ1-3 provide the parts outside the CDR3, is SQTIHQWPATLVQPVGSPLSLECTVEGTSNPNLYWYRQAAGRGLQLLFYSVGIGQISSEVPQNLSASRPQDRQFILSSKKLLLSDSGFYLCAWSSGNTIYFGEGSWLTVV.

This chain uses TRBV10-3 with TRBJ1-2; TRBD1 matches at 7 bases. The length of the CDR3 is 16 residues. In germline, CDR1 is ENHRY, CDR2 SYGVKD. With V trimmed by 3 bases and J by 4 bases, 11 bases remained unmatched. This chain's CDR3 is CAISDRVGTEAYGYTF. The CDR3 DNA sequence: TGTGCCATCAGTGACAGGGTGGGGACAGAGGCCTATGGCTACACCTTC.

CDR3 protein: CASRGGGLGGNTIYF. The CDR3 DNA reads TGTGCCAGCAGGGGAGGGGGCCTCGGTGGAAACACCATATATTTT. The chain combines TRBV6-5 with TRBJ1-3, with 7 bases fitting TRBD1. Germline V CDR1 and CDR2: MNHEY, SVGAGI. Trimming at V came to 6 bases and at J to 3 bases, leaving 8 bases not matched to a gene. CDR3 length equals 15 residues.

The J gene is TRBJ2-5, the V gene TRBV10-3, with 7 bases fitting TRBD2. The CDR3 sequence is 14 residues long. Per germline, CDR1 ENHRY and CDR2 SYGVKD. Losses at the gene ends were 1 base for V and 5 bases for J; bases not matched to a gene: 4. The CDR3 DNA sequence: TGTGCCATCAGTGAGTGGGAGGGAGAGGAGACCCAGTACTTC. It is translated as CAISEWEGEETQYF.

This clone was detected only once. This rearrangement joins TRBV11-3 to TRBJ2-7; 9 bases match TRBD1. The trim removed 5 bases at V and 0 bases at J, leaving 5 bases unmatched. The CDR3 sequence is 15 residues long. The germline V gene encodes CDR1 SGHNT and CDR2 YENEEA. The CDR3 DNA follows: TGTGCCAGCAGCCCCGGACAGGGGAGCTCCTACGAGCAGTACTTC. As protein: CASSPGQGSSYEQYF.

The chain carries TRBV19 and TRBJ1-2; no clear D. The CDR3 has 12 amino acids. In germline, CDR1 is LNHDA, CDR2 SQIVND (reference sequence). The V and J ends lost 3 bases and 7 bases respectively, with 9 bases between them. The CDR3 sequence: CASSMNSGGYTF. CDR3 DNA: TGTGCCAGTAGTATGAACAGCGGTGGCTACACCTTC. Full variable domain (remainder filled in from reference TRBV19 and TRBJ1-2): DGGITQSPKYLFRKEGQNVTLSCEQNLNHDAMYWYRQDPGQGLRLIYYSQIVNDFQKGDIAEGYSVSREKKESFPLTVTSAQKNPTAFYLCASSMNSGGYTFGSGTRLTVV.

This clone was observed once. The chain employs TRBV2 and TRBJ2-1, with D maybe TRBD2 (5 bases). V gave up 8 bases and J gave up 15 bases, with 17 bases separating them. The CDR3 runs 11 residues. CDR1 is SNHLY and CDR2 is FYNNEI in the germline V gene. In nucleotides, the CDR3 is TGTGCCAGCGCGGTTCGTACTAGTCTGTTCTTC. It codes for CASAVRTSLFF.

This clone was detected only once. The V and J genes are TRBV5-4 and TRBJ2-1, with TRBD2 identical over 12 bases. V trimming: 0 bases; J trimming: 8 bases; junction bases outside the gene matches: 6. The germline V gene has CDR1 SGHNT and CDR2 YYREEE (reference sequence). The CDR3 has 16 residues. In nucleotides, the CDR3 is TGTGCCAGCAGCTTGGCACTAGCGGGGGGAGTAGATGAGCAGTTCTTC. Translating gives CASSLALAGGVDEQFF.

Worth noting for this clone: The sample carries other DNA sequences with the same CDR3. The gene calls are TRBV5-1 and TRBJ2-5, with D perhaps being TRBD1 or TRBD2 (5 bases each). Germline lookup yields CDR1 SGHRS and CDR2 YFSETQ. This CDR3 has 12 amino acids. Between the trimmed V and J ends, which lost 7 bases and 5 bases, there was a span of 12 bases. CDR3: CASRQGEETQYF. The CDR3 DNA follows: TGCGCCAGCCGTCAAGGGGAGGAGACCCAGTACTTC. The variable domain in full, with the rest retrieved from reference TRBV5-1 and TRBJ2-5, is KAGVTQTPRYLIKTRGQQVTLSCSPISGHRSVSWYQQTPGQGLQFLFEYFSETQRNKGNFPGRFSGRQFSNSRSEMNVSTLELGDSALYLCASRQGEETQYFGPGTRLLVL.

The chain links TRBV6-5 to TRBJ1-1; D unclear. The CDR3 has 14 amino acids. V was pared by 6 bases and J by 1 base, with 12 bases between. Germline CDR1 is MNHEY and CDR2 is SVGAGI. CDR3 DNA sequence: TGTGCCAGCAGGGAGGACGGACGGAACACTGAAGCTTTCTTT. Its protein is CASREDGRNTEAFF.

This rearrangement joins TRBV25-1 to TRBJ1-2, with a tentative D call TRBD1 (5 bases). This CDR3 region has 15 residues. Trimming took off 1 base at V and 4 bases at J, with 13 bases between the two ends. CDR1 and CDR2 (germline): MGHDK, SYGVNS. CDR3 in amino acids: CASSELGEGIYGYTF. The CDR3 nucleotides read TGTGCCAGCAGTGAATTGGGCGAGGGGATCTATGGCTACACCTTC.

The chain uses TRBV5-1 and TRBJ1-1; maybe TRBD1 (6 bases). Germline V gene sequence: CDR1 SGHRS, CDR2 YFSETQ. The CDR3 spans 14 residues. V lost 2 bases and J 7 bases, leaving 15 bases between the germline ends. The CDR3 sequence: CASSFQNRDNEAFF. The DNA for the CDR3 is TGCGCCAGCAGCTTCCAGAATCGGGACAATGAAGCTTTCTTT.

Comments on this clone: The identical CDR3 is also encoded by other nucleotide sequences in the sample. The gene calls are TRBV5-1 and TRBJ1-4; no definite D call. This CDR3 has 14 residues. V gave up 1 base and J gave up 0 bases, with 4 bases separating them. Germline V lookup: CDR1 SGHRS, CDR2 YFSETQ. The CDR3 region has the DNA TGCGCCAGCAGCTTGACCGCAACTAATGAAAAACTGTTTTTT. Encoded protein: CASSLTATNEKLFF. Combining the CDR3 with reference TRBV5-1 and TRBJ1-4 gives the whole variable domain KAGVTQTPRYLIKTRGQQVTLSCSPISGHRSVSWYQQTPGQGLQFLFEYFSETQRNKGNFPGRFSGRQFSNSRSEMNVSTLELGDSALYLCASSLTATNEKLFFGSGTQLSVL.

The chain recombines TRBV27 with TRBJ2-7; 8 positions match TRBD2. CDR1 MNHEY and CDR2 SMNVEV come from the germline V gene (reference sequence). The CDR3 extends over 16 amino acids. Trimming took 4 bases from V and 2 from J; bases not matched to a gene: 10. The DNA for the CDR3 is TGTGCCAGCAGTTACCCGGGACTAGGTGCTCCCTACGAGCAGTACTTC. Its translation is CASSYPGLGAPYEQYF.

The chain links TRBV14 to TRBJ1-2; D is ambiguous. The CDR3 is 13 amino acids. CDR1 SGHDN and CDR2 FVKESK come from the germline V gene. Trimming took off 5 bases at V and 7 bases at J, with 14 bases between the two ends. The CDR3 is CASSTGSSGGYTF. DNA for the CDR3: TGTGCCAGCAGCACCGGGAGTAGCGGTGGCTACACCTTC.

This chain joins TRBV18 and TRBJ2-2; weak D call: TRBD1 (5 bases). The germline V gene has CDR1 KGHSH and CDR2 LQKENI. With 3 bases removed from V and 14 bases from J, the gap between germline ends came to 16 bases. The length of the CDR3 is 13 residues. The CDR3: CASSPVATVGLFF. As DNA, the CDR3 is TGTGCCAGCTCACCTGTGGCGACAGTAGGACTGTTTTTT.

In this sample, this clone turned up once. The V gene is TRBV2, the J gene TRBJ1-5; D is undetermined. V was trimmed by 8 bases and J by 4 bases, leaving 15 bases between them. The CDR3 totals 14 residues. From germline, CDR1 is SNHLY and CDR2 FYNNEI. CDR3 sequence reads: CASQGNSGNQPQHF. The CDR3, as DNA: TGTGCCAGCCAAGGAAATTCCGGGAATCAGCCCCAGCATTTT.